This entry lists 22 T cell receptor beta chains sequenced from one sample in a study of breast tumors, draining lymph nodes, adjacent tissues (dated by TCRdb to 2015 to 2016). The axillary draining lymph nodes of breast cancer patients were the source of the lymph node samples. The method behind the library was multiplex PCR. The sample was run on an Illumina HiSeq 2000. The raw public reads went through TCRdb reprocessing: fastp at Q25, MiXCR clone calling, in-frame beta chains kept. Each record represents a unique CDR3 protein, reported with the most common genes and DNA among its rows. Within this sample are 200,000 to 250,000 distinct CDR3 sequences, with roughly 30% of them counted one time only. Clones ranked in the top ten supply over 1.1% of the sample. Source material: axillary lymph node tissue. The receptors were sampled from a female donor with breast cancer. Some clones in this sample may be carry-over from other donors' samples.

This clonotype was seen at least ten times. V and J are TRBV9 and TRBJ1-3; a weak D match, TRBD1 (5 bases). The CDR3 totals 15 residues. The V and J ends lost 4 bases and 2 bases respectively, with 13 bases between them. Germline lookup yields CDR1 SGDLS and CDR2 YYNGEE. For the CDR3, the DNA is TGTGCCAGCAGCCCCGGCAGGGTGGCTGGAAACACCATATATTTT. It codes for CASSPGRVAGNTIYF. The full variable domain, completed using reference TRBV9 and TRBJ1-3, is DSGVTQTPKHLITATGQRVTLRCSPRSGDLSVYWYQQSLDQGLQFLIQYYNGEERAKGNILERFSAQQFPDLHSELNLSSLELGDSALYFCASSPGRVAGNTIYFGEGSWLTVV.

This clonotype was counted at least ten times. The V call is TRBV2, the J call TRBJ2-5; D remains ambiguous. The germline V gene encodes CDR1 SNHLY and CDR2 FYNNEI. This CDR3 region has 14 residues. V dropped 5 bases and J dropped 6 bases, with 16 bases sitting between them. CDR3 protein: CASSSRLLLQTQYF. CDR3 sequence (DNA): TGTGCCAGCAGTTCCCGACTCTTATTGCAGACCCAGTACTTC.

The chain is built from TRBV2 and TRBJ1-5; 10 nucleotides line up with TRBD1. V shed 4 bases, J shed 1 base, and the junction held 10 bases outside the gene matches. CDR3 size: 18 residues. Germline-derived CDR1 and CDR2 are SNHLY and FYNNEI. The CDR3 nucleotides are TGTGCCAGCAGTGCCCCGGGACAGGGGCCCTTAAGCAATCAGCCCCAGCATTTT. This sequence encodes CASSAPGQGPLSNQPQHF.

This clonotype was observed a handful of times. CDR3 residues: CATSRDRVTEAFF. The CDR3 bases are TGTGCCACCAGCAGAGATCGGGTTACTGAAGCTTTCTTT. This sequence joins TRBV15 and TRBJ1-1, with D hard to call. Looked up from germline, CDR1 is LNHNV and CDR2 is YYDKDF (reference sequence). V was clipped by 0 bases and J by 5 bases, with 7 bases between them. There are 13 residues in the CDR3.

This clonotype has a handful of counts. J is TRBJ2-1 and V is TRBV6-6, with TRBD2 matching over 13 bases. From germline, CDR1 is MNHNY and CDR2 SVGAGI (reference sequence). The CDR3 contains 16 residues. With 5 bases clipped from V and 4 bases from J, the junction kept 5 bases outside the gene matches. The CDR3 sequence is CASSHRTSGSYNEQFF. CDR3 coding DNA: TGTGCCAGCAGTCACAGGACTAGCGGGAGTTACAATGAGCAGTTCTTC.

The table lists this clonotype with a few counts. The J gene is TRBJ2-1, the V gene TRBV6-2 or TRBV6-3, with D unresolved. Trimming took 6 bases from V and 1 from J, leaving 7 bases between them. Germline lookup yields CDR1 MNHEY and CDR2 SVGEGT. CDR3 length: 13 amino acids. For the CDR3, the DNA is TGTGCCAGCAGGACTCGATCCTACAATGAGCAGTTCTTC. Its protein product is CASRTRSYNEQFF.

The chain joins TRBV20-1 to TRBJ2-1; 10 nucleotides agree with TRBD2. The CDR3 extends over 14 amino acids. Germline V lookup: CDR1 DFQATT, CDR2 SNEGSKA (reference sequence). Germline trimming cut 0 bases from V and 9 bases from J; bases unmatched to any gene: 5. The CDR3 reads CSAREAGGGTEQFF. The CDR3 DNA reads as TGCAGTGCTAGAGAAGCGGGAGGGGGCACTGAGCAGTTCTTC.

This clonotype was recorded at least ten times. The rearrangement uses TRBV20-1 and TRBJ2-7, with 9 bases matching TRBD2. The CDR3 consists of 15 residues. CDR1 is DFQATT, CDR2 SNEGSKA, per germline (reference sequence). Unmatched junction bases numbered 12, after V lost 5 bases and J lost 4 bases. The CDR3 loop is CSAARGGGGMYEQYF. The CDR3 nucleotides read TGCAGTGCTGCGCGGGGGGGAGGGGGCATGTACGAGCAGTACTTC.

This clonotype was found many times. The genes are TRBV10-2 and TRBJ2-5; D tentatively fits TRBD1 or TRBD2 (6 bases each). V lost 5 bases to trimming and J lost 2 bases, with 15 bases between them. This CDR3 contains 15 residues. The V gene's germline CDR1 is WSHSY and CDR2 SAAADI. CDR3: CASSPRGGDQETQYF. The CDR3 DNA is TGCGCCAGCAGTCCCAGGGGCGGGGATCAAGAGACCCAGTACTTC.

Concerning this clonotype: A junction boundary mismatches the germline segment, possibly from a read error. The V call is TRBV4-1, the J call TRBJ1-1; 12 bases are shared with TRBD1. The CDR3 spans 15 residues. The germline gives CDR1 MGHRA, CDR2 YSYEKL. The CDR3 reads CASSFGTGGATEAFF. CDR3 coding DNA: TGTGCCAGCAGTTTCGGGACAGGGGGCGCCACTGAAGCTTTCTTT.

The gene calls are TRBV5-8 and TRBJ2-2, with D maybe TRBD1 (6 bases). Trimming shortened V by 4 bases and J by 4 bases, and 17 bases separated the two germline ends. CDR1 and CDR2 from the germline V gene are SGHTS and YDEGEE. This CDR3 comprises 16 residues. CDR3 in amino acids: CASSNRQAARTGELFF. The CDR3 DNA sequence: TGTGCCAGCAGCAATCGACAGGCGGCGCGCACCGGGGAGCTGTTTTTT.

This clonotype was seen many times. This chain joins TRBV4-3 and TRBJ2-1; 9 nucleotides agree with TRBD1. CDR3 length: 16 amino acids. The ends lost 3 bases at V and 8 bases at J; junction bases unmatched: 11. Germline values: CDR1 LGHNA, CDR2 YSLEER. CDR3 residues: CASSQGTGTGSYEQFF. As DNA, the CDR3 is TGCGCCAGCAGCCAGGGAACCGGGACAGGGTCCTATGAGCAGTTCTTC.

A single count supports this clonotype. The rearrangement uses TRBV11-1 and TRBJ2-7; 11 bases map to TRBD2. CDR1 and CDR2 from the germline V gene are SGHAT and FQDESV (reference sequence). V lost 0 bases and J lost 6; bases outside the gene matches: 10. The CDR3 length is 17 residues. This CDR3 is CASSLADGTSGFSEQYF. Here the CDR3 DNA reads TGTGCCAGCAGCTTAGCGGACGGGACTAGCGGTTTCTCCGAGCAGTACTTC.

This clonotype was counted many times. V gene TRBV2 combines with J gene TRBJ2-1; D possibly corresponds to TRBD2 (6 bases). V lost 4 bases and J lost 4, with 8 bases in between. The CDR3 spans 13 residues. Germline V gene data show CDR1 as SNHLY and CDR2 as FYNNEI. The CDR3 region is CASSGDLYNEQFF. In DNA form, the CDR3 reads TGTGCCAGCAGTGGGGACTTGTACAATGAGCAGTTCTTC.

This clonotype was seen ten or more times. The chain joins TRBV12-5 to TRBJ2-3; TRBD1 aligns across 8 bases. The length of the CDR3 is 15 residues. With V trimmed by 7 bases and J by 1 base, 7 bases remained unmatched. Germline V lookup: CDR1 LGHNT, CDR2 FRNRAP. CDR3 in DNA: TGTGCTAGTGCCCGGACAGGGCTAGGCACAGATACGCAGTATTTT. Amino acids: CASARTGLGTDTQYF. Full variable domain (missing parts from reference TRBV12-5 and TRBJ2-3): DARVTQTPRHKVTEMGQEVTMRCQPILGHNTVFWYRQTMMQGLELLAYFRNRAPLDDSGMPKDRFSAEMPDATLATLKIQPSEPRDSAVYFCASARTGLGTDTQYFGPGTRLTVL.

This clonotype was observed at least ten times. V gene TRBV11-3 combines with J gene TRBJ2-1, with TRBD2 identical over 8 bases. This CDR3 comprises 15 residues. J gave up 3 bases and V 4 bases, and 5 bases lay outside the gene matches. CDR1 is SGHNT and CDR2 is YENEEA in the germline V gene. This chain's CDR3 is CASSSGGGYYNEQFF. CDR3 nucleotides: TGTGCCAGCAGCTCGGGGGGGGGCTACTACAATGAGCAGTTCTTC.

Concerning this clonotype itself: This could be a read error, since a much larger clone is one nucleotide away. CDR3 amino acids: CASSLRGGGALETQYF. In DNA form, the CDR3 reads TGCGCCAGCAGCTTGCGGGGCGGGGGGGCCTTGGAGACCCAGTACTTC. This rearrangement joins TRBV9 to TRBJ2-5, with 9 bases lining up with TRBD2. This CDR3 spans 16 amino acids. Germline V CDR1 and CDR2: SGDLS, YYNGEE.

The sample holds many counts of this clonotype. The CDR3 protein is CATRGQTNTGELFF. The CDR3 nucleotides are TGTGCCACCAGGGGACAGACGAACACCGGGGAGCTGTTTTTT. The V and J genes are TRBV24-1 and TRBJ2-2; TRBD1 aligns across 7 bases. V lost 7 bases, J lost 0 bases, and 1 base stayed unmatched. The CDR3 spans 14 residues. The germline CDR1 and CDR2 sequences are KGHDR and SFDVKD.

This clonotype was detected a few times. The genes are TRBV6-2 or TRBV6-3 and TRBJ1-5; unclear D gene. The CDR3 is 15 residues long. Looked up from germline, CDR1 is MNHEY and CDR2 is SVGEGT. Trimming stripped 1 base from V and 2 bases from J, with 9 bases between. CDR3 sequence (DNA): TGTGCCAGCAGTTACTTCGCCCAGGGCAATCAGCCCCAGCATTTT. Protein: CASSYFAQGNQPQHF.

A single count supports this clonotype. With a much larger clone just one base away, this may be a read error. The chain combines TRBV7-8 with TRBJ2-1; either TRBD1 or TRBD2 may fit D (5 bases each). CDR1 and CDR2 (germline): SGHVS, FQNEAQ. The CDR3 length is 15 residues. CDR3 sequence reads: CAGRDSGSSYNEQFF. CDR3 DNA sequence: TGTGCCGGCAGAGACTCAGGGAGCTCCTACAATGAGCAGTTCTTC.

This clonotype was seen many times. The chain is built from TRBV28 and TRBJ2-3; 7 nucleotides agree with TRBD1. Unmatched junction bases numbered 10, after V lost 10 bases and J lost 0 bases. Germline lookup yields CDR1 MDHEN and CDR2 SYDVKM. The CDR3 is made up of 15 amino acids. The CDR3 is CATQGVGLSTDTQYF. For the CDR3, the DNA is TGTGCCACCCAGGGGGTGGGGTTAAGCACAGATACGCAGTATTTT. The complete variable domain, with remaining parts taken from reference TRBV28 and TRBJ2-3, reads DVKVTQSSRYLVKRTGEKVFLECVQDMDHENMFWYRQDPGLGLRLIYFSYDVKMKEKGDIPEGYSVSREKKERFSLILESASTNQTSMYLCATQGVGLSTDTQYFGPGTRLTVL.

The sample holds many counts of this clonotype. The CDR3 region is CASSGETGLSGNTIYF. The CDR3 nucleotides read TGTGCCAGCAGCGGCGAAACAGGCCTCTCTGGAAACACCATATATTTT. V is TRBV9 and J is TRBJ1-3; tentative D call: TRBD1 (5 bases). Deletions cut 3 bases from V and 0 bases from J, with 13 bases between. This CDR3 has 16 residues. Germline CDR1 SGDLS, CDR2 YYNGEE.